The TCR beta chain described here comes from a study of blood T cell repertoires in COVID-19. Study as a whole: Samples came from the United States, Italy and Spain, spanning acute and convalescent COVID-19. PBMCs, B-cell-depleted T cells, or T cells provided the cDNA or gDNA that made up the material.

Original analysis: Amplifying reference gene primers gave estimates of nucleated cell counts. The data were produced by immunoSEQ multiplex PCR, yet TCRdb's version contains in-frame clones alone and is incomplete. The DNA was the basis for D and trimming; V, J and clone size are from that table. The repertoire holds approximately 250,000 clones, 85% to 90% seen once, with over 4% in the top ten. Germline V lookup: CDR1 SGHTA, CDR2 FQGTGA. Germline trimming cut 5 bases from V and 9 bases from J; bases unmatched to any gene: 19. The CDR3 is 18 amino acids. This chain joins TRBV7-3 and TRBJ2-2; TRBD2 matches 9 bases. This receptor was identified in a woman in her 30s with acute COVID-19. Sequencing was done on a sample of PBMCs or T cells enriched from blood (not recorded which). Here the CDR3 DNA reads TGTGCCAGCAGCCGCTTGACCTTAGCGGGAGTAGGGTTTCGGGAGCTGTTTTTT. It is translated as CASSRLTLAGVGFRELFF.